This passage covers 30 T cell receptor beta chains from one sample sequenced in a study of blood T cell repertoires in COVID-19. Some clones are missing from TCRdb's copy, which holds only in-frame ones; the method was immunoSEQ multiplex PCR. The sample lists 85,000 to 100,000 clones, roughly 84% seen once, with about 18% in the top ten. The sequenced sample was peripheral blood. These receptors all stem from a woman aged 60-70 years with acute or convalescent COVID-19.

This chain links TRBV7-3 with TRBJ2-3, with D tentatively TRBD2 (7 bases). The V end lost 5 bases, the J end lost 6 bases, and 15 bases lay between the germline ends. This CDR3 comprises 14 residues. Looked up from germline, CDR1 is SGHTA and CDR2 is FQGTGA. The CDR3 nucleotides are TGTGCCAGCAGCCCACCGGGGGGCCGGGATACGCAGTATTTT. This sequence encodes CASSPPGGRDTQYF.

The chain carries TRBV7-2 and TRBJ1-5; no clear D gene. V was pared by 0 bases and J by 7 bases, with 13 bases between. The CDR3 extends over 15 amino acids. Germline CDR1 reads SGHTA; CDR2 reads FQGNSA. The CDR3 region has the DNA TGTGCCAGCAGCTTAGCGGTAGGGAGCGGACAGCCCCAGCATTTT. Translating it yields CASSLAVGSGQPQHF.

The chain combines TRBV7-3 with TRBJ2-4, with D possibly matching TRBD2 (5 bases). The CDR3 runs 15 residues. The germline CDR1 and CDR2 sequences are SGHTA and FQGTGA. The germline V and J ends were trimmed by 0 bases and 5 bases, with 11 bases remaining between them. The CDR3 bases are TGTGCCAGCAGCTTAACCGCGGGTCCGGAAAACATTCAGTACTTC. It encodes CASSLTAGPENIQYF.

The rearrangement joins TRBV11-3 to TRBJ2-2, with TRBD2 matching 13 bases. CDR3 length equals 18 residues. CDR1 is SGHNT, CDR2 YENEEA, per germline. The V segment lost 5 bases and the J segment 6 bases; nucleotides outside the gene matches: 12. In DNA form, the CDR3 reads TGTGCCAGCAGCCCTAGGACTAGCGGGGGACTCTCGCCCGGGGAGCTGTTTTTT. Its translation: CASSPRTSGGLSPGELFF.

The chain joins TRBV11-3 to TRBJ2-7; 8 positions match TRBD1. The V gene end was trimmed by 0 bases and the J gene end by 3 bases; junction bases not matched to a gene: 1. Per germline, CDR1 SGHNT and CDR2 YENEEA. The CDR3 runs to 14 residues. DNA of the CDR3: TGTGCCAGCAGCTTAGAACAGGGGGACTACGAGCAGTACTTC. It encodes CASSLEQGDYEQYF. The full variable domain, its missing parts supplied by reference TRBV11-3 and TRBJ2-7, is EAGVVQSPRYKIIEKKQPVAFWCNPISGHNTLYWYLQNLGQGPELLIRYENEEAVDDSQLPKDRFSAERLKGVDSTLKIQPAELGDSAVYLCASSLEQGDYEQYFGPGTRLTVT.

The J gene is TRBJ1-2, the V gene TRBV5-6; 10 bases line up with TRBD1. The germline gives CDR1 SGHDT, CDR2 YYEEEE. The V gene end was trimmed by 2 bases and the J gene end by 3 bases; junction bases not matched to a gene: 1. The CDR3 is 14 amino acids. The CDR3 protein is CASSFGQGDYGYTF. CDR3 bases: TGTGCCAGCAGCTTTGGACAGGGGGACTATGGCTACACCTTC.

V and J are TRBV6-2 or TRBV6-3 and TRBJ1-2; 7 nucleotides align to TRBD1. Trimming removed 0 bases from V and 4 bases from J; junction bases left unmatched: 5. The CDR3 is 15 residues long. Germline assignment: CDR1 MNHEY and CDR2 SVGEGT. The chain's CDR3 is CASSYSGDSFYGYTF. The CDR3 bases are TGTGCCAGCAGTTACTCGGGGGACAGCTTCTATGGCTACACCTTC.

This sequence joins TRBV4-1 and TRBJ1-1; 9 bases map to TRBD1. After removal of 4 bases from V and 7 bases from J, the junction contained 4 bases not matched to a gene. The CDR3 runs 13 residues. Germline lookup yields CDR1 MGHRA and CDR2 YSYEKL. CDR3 DNA: TGCGCCAGCAGCCTCAGACAGGGGGGTGAAGCTTTCTTT. Its protein is CASSLRQGGEAFF.

The rearrangement joins TRBV6-5 to TRBJ1-3; D not resolved. CDR3 length: 15 residues. Trimming cost V 8 bases and J 0 bases, with 14 bases left between them. The germline V gene has CDR1 MNHEY and CDR2 SVGAGI. The CDR3 spells CASGGRRSSGNTIYF. The DNA of the CDR3 is TGTGCCAGCGGAGGACGGAGATCCTCTGGAAACACCATATATTTT.

This chain connects TRBV5-4 to TRBJ1-1; 11 bases are a match to TRBD1. This CDR3 comprises 16 residues. The junction had 9 bases not matched to a gene; V was cut back by 4 bases and J by 4 bases. Germline V lookup: CDR1 SGHNT, CDR2 YYREEE (reference sequence). CDR3 residues: CASSPGQGALSTEAFF. The CDR3 coding sequence is TGTGCCAGCAGCCCCGGACAGGGGGCGTTGTCCACTGAAGCTTTCTTT.

V is TRBV18 and J is TRBJ1-2; TRBD1 matches 9 bases. V lost 0 bases to trimming and J lost 7 bases; unmatched junction nucleotides: 0. The CDR3 loop spans 13 amino acids. Germline V gives CDR1 KGHSH, CDR2 LQKENI. In nucleotides, the CDR3 is TGTGCCAGCTCACCACCGGACAGGGGTGGCTACACCTTC. It is translated as CASSPPDRGGYTF.

This clone has only one observation. This chain joins TRBV3-1 (or the pseudogene TRBV3-2) and TRBJ1-1; D remains unclear. V lost 4 bases to trimming and J lost 1 base, with 10 bases between them. CDR1 is LGHDT and CDR2 is YNNKEL in the germline V gene (reference sequence). This CDR3 contains 14 residues. CDR3 coding DNA: TGTGCCAGCAGCCCCTCCGGGTGGAACACTGAAGCTTTCTTT. Amino acids: CASSPSGWNTEAFF.

This chain joins TRBV28 and TRBJ1-2; possible D gene TRBD1, 6 bases. This CDR3 contains 13 residues. Looked up from germline, CDR1 is MDHEN and CDR2 is SYDVKM. Trimming removed 10 bases at V and 0 bases at J, with 12 bases between. Written as DNA, the CDR3 is TGTGCCACTAAACAGGGTACTAACTATGGCTACACCTTC. As protein: CATKQGTNYGYTF.

Notes on this clone: The junction shows a germline mismatch at one end, possibly a read error. The chain is built from TRBV5-6 and TRBJ1-1; D remains ambiguous. The CDR3 length is 13 residues. Germline values: CDR1 SGHDT, CDR2 YYEEEE. CDR3 residues: CASTLGFGTEAFF. The CDR3 coding sequence is TGTGCCAGCACCTTGGGATTCGGGACTGAAGCTTTCTTT.

The chain recombines TRBV24-1 with TRBJ1-1; 7 nucleotides agree with TRBD1. The CDR3 has 15 amino acids. The trim removed 5 bases at V and 0 bases at J, leaving 5 bases unmatched. Per the germline V gene, CDR1 is KGHDR and CDR2 is SFDVKD. CDR3 nucleotides: TGTGCCACCAGTGCGTCCGGGACAGTGAACACTGAAGCTTTCTTT. Translation: CATSASGTVNTEAFF.

The rearrangement joins TRBV27 to TRBJ1-1; tentatively, D is TRBD1 (5 bases). The ends were cut back, 2 bases at V and 4 bases at J, with 14 bases in the middle. The germline gives CDR1 MNHEY, CDR2 SMNVEV (reference sequence). This CDR3 comprises 15 residues. The CDR3 loop reads CASSLGTGFITEAFF. The CDR3 nucleotides are TGTGCCAGCAGTTTAGGAACAGGCTTCATCACTGAAGCTTTCTTT.

The J gene is TRBJ1-1, the V gene TRBV7-3; D perhaps matches TRBD1 (5 bases). V dropped 0 bases and J dropped 2 bases, with 10 bases sitting between them. The CDR3 is 15 residues long. CDR1 and CDR2 from the germline V gene are SGHTA and FQGTGA. The CDR3 here is CASSLTSTANTEAFF. DNA for the CDR3: TGTGCCAGCAGCTTAACTTCGACAGCTAACACTGAAGCTTTCTTT.

This chain links TRBV2 with TRBJ2-5; TRBD1 agrees at 8 bases. Germline trimming cut 3 bases from V and 1 base from J; bases unmatched to any gene: 4. The germline V gene has CDR1 SNHLY and CDR2 FYNNEI. CDR3 length equals 15 residues. CDR3 DNA: TGTGCCAGCAGTGAGGGCAGGGGGCTCCAAGAGACCCAGTACTTC. Residues: CASSEGRGLQETQYF.

This sequence joins TRBV7-9 and TRBJ2-7, with D possibly TRBD1 on 6 matching bases. Between the trimmed V and J ends, which lost 6 bases and 5 bases, there was a span of 11 bases. The CDR3 loop spans 12 amino acids. CDR1 is SEHNR and CDR2 is FQNEAQ in the germline V gene (reference sequence). CDR3 nucleotides: TGTGCCAGCAGTACAGGGTCCCACGAGCAGTACTTC. Translated: CASSTGSHEQYF.

The genes are TRBV11-3 and TRBJ1-3, with a possible D match to TRBD1 (5 bases). V lost 3 bases and J 0 bases, leaving 9 bases between the germline ends. The CDR3 has 15 amino acids. CDR1 is SGHNT, CDR2 YENEEA, per germline. This chain's CDR3 is CASSFRQSSGNTIYF. DNA of the CDR3: TGTGCCAGCAGCTTTAGACAGAGCTCTGGAAACACCATATATTTT.

The V gene is TRBV2, the J gene TRBJ2-3; 14 nucleotides match TRBD2. The CDR3 sequence is 16 residues long. J was trimmed by 4 bases and V by 3 bases; bases with no gene match: 3. Germline V gene sequence: CDR1 SNHLY, CDR2 FYNNEI. This CDR3 is CASSDGTSGGSDTQYF. In DNA, the CDR3 is TGTGCCAGCAGTGATGGGACTAGCGGGGGTTCAGATACGCAGTATTTT.

The rearrangement links TRBV5-1 to TRBJ2-4, with 12 bases aligning to TRBD2. This CDR3 is 17 amino acids long. CDR1 is SGHRS and CDR2 is YFSETQ in the germline V gene. V shed 4 bases, J shed 3 bases, and the junction held 8 bases outside the gene matches. This CDR3 is CASSGSSGGAVKNIQYF. For the CDR3, the DNA is TGCGCCAGCAGCGGGTCTAGCGGGGGGGCGGTCAAAAACATTCAGTACTTC.

Only a few counts were recorded for this clone. The gene calls are TRBV7-2 and TRBJ1-4, with D unclear. Between the trimmed V and J ends, which lost 4 bases and 4 bases, there was a span of 4 bases. The CDR3 sequence is 12 residues long. Germline V lookup: CDR1 SGHTA, CDR2 FQGNSA. In nucleotides, the CDR3 is TGTGCCAGCAGCTCCTATAATGAAAAACTGTTTTTT. This gives the protein CASSSYNEKLFF.

This sequence joins TRBV7-8 and TRBJ2-7, with TRBD1 identical over 7 bases. Germline lookup yields CDR1 SGHVS and CDR2 FQNEAQ. With V trimmed by 5 bases and J by 5 bases, 6 bases remained unmatched. The CDR3 length is 13 residues. The CDR3 spells CASSVGQLNEQYF. In DNA form, the CDR3 reads TGTGCCAGCAGCGTGGGACAGCTAAACGAGCAGTACTTC.

This chain links TRBV30 with TRBJ1-5; TRBD1 matches at 8 bases. The junction had 14 bases not matched to a gene; V was cut back by 5 bases and J by 2 bases. Germline V lookup: CDR1 GTSNPN, CDR2 SVGIG (reference sequence). This CDR3 contains 17 residues. The CDR3 reads CAWSVGQGWGGNQPQHF. Written as DNA, the CDR3 is TGTGCCTGGTCCGTCGGACAGGGATGGGGTGGCAATCAGCCCCAGCATTTT.

The chain uses TRBV19 and TRBJ1-4, with D possibly matching TRBD1 (6 bases). CDR1 and CDR2 from the germline V gene are LNHDA and SQIVND (reference sequence). This CDR3 is built from 13 residues. V was shortened by 7 bases and J by 4 bases, with 10 bases between the two germline ends. Here the CDR3 reads CASKGQINEKLFF. Written as DNA, the CDR3 is TGTGCCAGTAAGGGACAAATTAATGAAAAACTGTTTTTT.

In its sample, this clone was seen once. This chain links TRBV30 with TRBJ2-1; TRBD2 is a possible D gene (6 bases). This CDR3 comprises 15 residues. CDR1 and CDR2 (germline): GTSNPN, SVGIG (reference sequence). Trimming left V 0 bases short and J 5 bases short, with 14 bases between. Here the CDR3 DNA reads TGTGCCTGGAGTGTACTAGTGGGGGGAAACAATGAGCAGTTCTTC. This gives the protein CAWSVLVGGNNEQFF.

This chain joins TRBV3-1 (or the pseudogene TRBV3-2) and TRBJ1-2, with a tentative D call TRBD1 (6 bases). The V and J ends lost 4 bases and 0 bases respectively, with 9 bases between them. This CDR3 region has 14 residues. Per the germline V gene, CDR1 is LGHDT and CDR2 is YNNKEL (reference sequence). CDR3 DNA sequence: TGTGCCAGCAGCCTCGGGACATCTAACTATGGCTACACCTTC. Protein product: CASSLGTSNYGYTF.

The rearrangement uses TRBV7-9 and TRBJ2-2, with 8 bases matching TRBD2. Germline CDR1 and CDR2: SEHNR and FQNEAQ (reference sequence). The V gene end was trimmed by 10 bases and the J gene end by 6 bases; junction bases not matched to a gene: 4. CDR3 length: 12 residues. CDR3: CANRGGSGELFF. The DNA for the CDR3 is TGTGCCAACCGCGGGGGGTCCGGGGAGCTGTTTTTT.

The chain recombines TRBV3-1 (or the pseudogene TRBV3-2) with TRBJ2-5; 16 nucleotides match TRBD2. The CDR3 spans 17 residues. With V trimmed by 4 bases and J by 5 bases, 7 bases remained unmatched. Germline CDR1 is LGHDT and CDR2 is YNNKEL (reference sequence). The CDR3 protein is CASSPGLAGGLLETQYF. The CDR3 DNA sequence: TGTGCCAGCAGCCCGGGACTAGCGGGGGGGTTGCTTGAGACCCAGTACTTC.